This TCR beta chain was sequenced during a study of chemoradiotherapy in HPV16-positive cancers. The germline CDR1 and CDR2 sequences are SGHRS and YFSETQ. CDR3 length equals 18 residues. Trimming pared 4 bases from V and 1 base from J, leaving 20 bases between. Sequencing used immunoSEQ multiplex PCR; TCRdb keeps in-frame clones, though not all of them. The repertoire holds under 6,500 clones, with about three quarters as singletons. The chain joins TRBV5-1 to TRBJ2-2; D possibly corresponds to TRBD2 (6 bases). Collection took place from a patient who underwent chemoradiotherapy. The clonotype comes from a human donor with HPV-associated anogenital cancer. CDR3 sequence (DNA): TGCGCCAGCAGCGCGAGATTAGCCGGGAGCGGGAACACCGGGGAGCTGTTTTTT. Translated: CASSARLAGSGNTGELFF.